This T cell receptor (beta chain) was recovered during a study of chemoradiotherapy in HPV16-positive cancers. The CDR3 covers 12 residues. V lost 2 bases and J lost 5, with 6 bases in between. Germline V CDR1 and CDR2: ENHRY, SYGVKD. The method was immunoSEQ multiplex PCR; TCRdb's version includes in-frame clones alone and lacks a portion of them. The repertoire includes under 10,000 clones, approximately 88% of them detected once, and around 14% sits in the top ten. Sequencing was performed on blood, taken from a patient who underwent chemoradiotherapy. The TCR originated in a human donor with HPV-associated anogenital cancer. This chain links TRBV10-3 with TRBJ1-2; D not certain. This chain's CDR3 is CAISEGFYGYTF. CDR3 sequence (DNA): TGTGCCATCAGTGAGGGTTTTTATGGCTACACCTTC.